Listed below are T cell receptor beta chains from one sample, sequenced in a study of blood T cell repertoires in COVID-19. TCRdb's table, derived via immunoSEQ multiplex PCR, lists solely in-frame clones and lacks some. The sample shows some 130,000 clones, around 73% of them seen only once. The sample consisted of peripheral blood. Every receptor here comes from a man between 60 and 75 years old who had recovered from COVID-19. Each CDR3 is given with its conserved first and last residue. Each record gives: CDR3 protein, CDR3 DNA, clone size, J gene, V gene, D gene. A D gene is named only where the DNA matches it firmly. Clone size is not always given. Where it is, it says once, few, many or a class for expanded clones.

CDR3 protein: CASSPRGGASTDTQYF
CDR3 DNA: TGTGCCAGCTCACCTCGGGGCGGGGCTAGCACAGATACGCAGTATTTT
clone size: many
J gene: TRBJ2-3
V gene: TRBV18
D gene: .

CDR3 protein: CASSLAASLADTQYF
CDR3 DNA: TGTGCCAGCAGCTTGGCGGCTAGCTTAGCAGATACGCAGTATTTT
clone size: .
J gene: TRBJ2-3
V gene: TRBV5-6
D gene: .

CDR3 protein: CASSYRGRDYGYTF
CDR3 DNA: TGTGCCAGCAGTTACAGGGGGCGCGACTATGGCTACACCTTC
clone size: few
J gene: TRBJ1-2
V gene: TRBV28
D gene: TRBD1

CDR3 protein: CASSLGLAESNEQFF
CDR3 DNA: TGCGCCAGCAGCTTGGGTCTAGCGGAGTCCAATGAGCAGTTCTTC
clone size: .
J gene: TRBJ2-1
V gene: TRBV5-1
D gene: TRBD2

CDR3 protein: CASSERSEPLWGYTF
CDR3 DNA: TGTGCCAGCAGTGAGAGGAGCGAGCCACTTTGGGGCTACACCTTC
clone size: .
J gene: TRBJ1-2
V gene: TRBV6-1
D gene: .

CDR3 protein: CASSYSQRDRGESQHF
CDR3 DNA: TGTGCCAGCAGTTACTCCCAGCGGGACAGGGGCGAGTCCCAGCATTTT
clone size: .
J gene: TRBJ1-5
V gene: TRBV6-6
D gene: TRBD1

CDR3 protein: CASSFGTVVNTEAFF
CDR3 DNA: TGTGCCAGCAGCTTTGGTACAGTGGTGAACACTGAAGCTTTCTTT
clone size: .
J gene: TRBJ1-1
V gene: TRBV11-2
D gene: .

CDR3 protein: CASSLELAGGRYF
CDR3 DNA: TGCGCCAGCAGCTTGGAACTAGCGGGAGGGCGGTACTTC
clone size: few
J gene: TRBJ2-7
V gene: TRBV5-1
D gene: TRBD2

CDR3 protein: CASSLRADRVDEQYF
CDR3 DNA: TGTGCCAGCAGCTTGCGGGCGGACAGGGTCGACGAGCAGTACTTC
clone size: .
J gene: TRBJ2-7
V gene: TRBV9
D gene: TRBD1

CDR3 protein: CASSQAPGAPGETQYF
CDR3 DNA: TGCGCCAGCAGCCAAGCCCCAGGGGCCCCAGGGGAGACCCAGTACTTC
clone size: .
J gene: TRBJ2-5
V gene: TRBV4-3
D gene: .

CDR3 protein: CASSFRGDQPQHF
CDR3 DNA: TGTGCCAGCAGCTTTCGGGGGGATCAGCCCCAGCATTTT
clone size: once
J gene: TRBJ1-5
V gene: TRBV7-8
D gene: .

CDR3 protein: CASSETGNSPLHF
CDR3 DNA: TGCGCCAGCAGTGAAACGGGGAATTCACCCCTCCACTTT
clone size: few
J gene: TRBJ1-6
V gene: TRBV10-2
D gene: .

CDR3 protein: CASSLAGEGNQPQHF
CDR3 DNA: TGTGCCAGCAGTTTGGCGGGGGAGGGCAATCAGCCCCAGCATTTT
clone size: .
J gene: TRBJ1-5
V gene: TRBV6-2/TRBV6-3
D gene: .

CDR3 protein: CASSLALGPDTQYF
CDR3 DNA: TGTGCCAGCAGCTTAGCTTTGGGGCCAGATACGCAGTATTTT
clone size: .
J gene: TRBJ2-3
V gene: TRBV7-2
D gene: .

CDR3 protein: CASSLAGGTDTQYF
CDR3 DNA: TGTGCCAGCAGTTTAGCGGGGGGGACAGATACGCAGTATTTT
clone size: few
J gene: TRBJ2-3
V gene: TRBV28
D gene: TRBD2

CDR3 protein: CASSLGGQGPYEQYF
CDR3 DNA: TGTGCCAGCAGTTTAGGGGGACAGGGGCCCTACGAGCAGTACTTC
clone size: .
J gene: TRBJ2-7
V gene: TRBV27
D gene: TRBD1

CDR3 protein: CATAGVSYNEQFF
CDR3 DNA: TGTGCCACCGCCGGGGTTTCCTACAATGAGCAGTTCTTC
clone size: .
J gene: TRBJ2-1
V gene: TRBV19
D gene: .

CDR3 protein: CSVLETPPILYF
CDR3 DNA: TGCAGCGTCCTCGAGACACCACCAATTCTTTACTTC
clone size: .
J gene: TRBJ2-5
V gene: TRBV29-1
D gene: .

CDR3 protein: CVWSVAGVGEQFF
CDR3 DNA: TGTGTCTGGAGCGTGGCGGGGGTTGGTGAGCAGTTCTTC
clone size: .
J gene: TRBJ2-1
V gene: TRBV30
D gene: TRBD2

CDR3 protein: CASSPKPSGADTGELFF
CDR3 DNA: TGTGCCAGCAGCCCGAAACCGAGCGGAGCGGACACCGGGGAGCTGTTTTTT
clone size: .
J gene: TRBJ2-2
V gene: TRBV4-2
D gene: .

CDR3 protein: CASSSLAYSGRSNEQFF
CDR3 DNA: TGTGCCAGCAGCTCTTTAGCGTACAGCGGGAGATCCAATGAGCAGTTCTTC
clone size: .
J gene: TRBJ2-1
V gene: TRBV7-2
D gene: TRBD2

CDR3 protein: CATTSTSGVPSGELFF
CDR3 DNA: TGTGCCACCACCTCGACTAGCGGGGTGCCGAGCGGGGAGCTGTTTTTT
clone size: .
J gene: TRBJ2-2
V gene: TRBV24-1
D gene: TRBD2

CDR3 protein: CASSLGGQRNTEAFF
CDR3 DNA: TGCGCCAGCAGCTTGGGGGGGCAGAGGAACACTGAAGCTTTCTTT
clone size: .
J gene: TRBJ1-1
V gene: TRBV5-1
D gene: .

CDR3 protein: CASSGGYEQYF
CDR3 DNA: TGTGCCAGCAGTGGCGGCTACGAGCAGTACTTC
clone size: .
J gene: TRBJ2-7
V gene: TRBV25-1
D gene: .

CDR3 protein: CASSSLGAGGGYTF
CDR3 DNA: TGTGCCAGCAGCTCCCTCGGGGCAGGGGGTGGCTACACCTTC
clone size: .
J gene: TRBJ1-2
V gene: TRBV3-1/TRBV3-2
D gene: TRBD1

CDR3 protein: CASKQQGELTLHF
CDR3 DNA: TGCGCCAGCAAGCAACAGGGTGAATTGACCCTCCACTTT
clone size: .
J gene: TRBJ1-6
V gene: TRBV10-2
D gene: .

CDR3 protein: CASSLSGLSYEQYF
CDR3 DNA: TGTGCCAGCAGTTTATCGGGACTTTCCTACGAGCAGTACTTC
clone size: few
J gene: TRBJ2-7
V gene: TRBV27
D gene: .

CDR3 protein: CASSSGQGAVEQYF
CDR3 DNA: TGTGCCAGCAGTTCCGGACAGGGGGCGGTTGAGCAGTACTTC
clone size: .
J gene: TRBJ2-7
V gene: TRBV6-5
D gene: TRBD1

CDR3 protein: CASSQLTSGVHNEQFF
CDR3 DNA: TGTGCCAGCAGCCAACTGACTAGCGGAGTACACAATGAGCAGTTCTTC
clone size: once
J gene: TRBJ2-1
V gene: TRBV4-2
D gene: TRBD2

CDR3 protein: CASSRLGTGEQPQHF
CDR3 DNA: TGTGCCAGCTCACGGCTGGGGACAGGCGAGCAGCCCCAGCATTTT
clone size: once
J gene: TRBJ1-5
V gene: TRBV18
D gene: TRBD1

CDR3 protein: CASSVVLLAGAETDTQYF
CDR3 DNA: TGCGCCAGCAGTGTTGTGTTGCTAGCGGGAGCCGAAACAGATACGCAGTATTTT
clone size: .
J gene: TRBJ2-3
V gene: TRBV10-2
D gene: TRBD2

CDR3 protein: CASSDPPWGTGGLKELFF
CDR3 DNA: TGTGCCAGCAGTGACCCTCCATGGGGGACAGGGGGTTTGAAGGAGCTGTTTTTT
clone size: .
J gene: TRBJ2-2
V gene: TRBV6-1
D gene: TRBD1

CDR3 protein: CASSPGVNSPLHF
CDR3 DNA: TGCGCCAGCAGCCCCGGAGTCAATTCACCCCTCCACTTT
clone size: .
J gene: TRBJ1-6
V gene: TRBV4-1
D gene: .

CDR3 protein: CSAVGGRSYEQYF
CDR3 DNA: TGCAGCGCTGTCGGCGGGAGGTCCTACGAGCAGTACTTC
clone size: .
J gene: TRBJ2-7
V gene: TRBV29-1
D gene: TRBD2

CDR3 protein: CASSLGRDRFRELFF
CDR3 DNA: TGCGCCAGCAGCTTGGGAAGGGACAGATTCCGGGAGCTGTTTTTT
clone size: .
J gene: TRBJ2-2
V gene: TRBV5-1
D gene: TRBD1

CDR3 protein: CASSVRGSAIDTQYF
CDR3 DNA: TGTGCCAGTAGTGTCCGGGGGTCCGCGATAGATACGCAGTATTTT
clone size: once
J gene: TRBJ2-3
V gene: TRBV19
D gene: .

CDR3 protein: CASTGKRGHNEQYF
CDR3 DNA: TGTGCCAGCACAGGGAAGAGGGGGCACAACGAGCAGTACTTC
clone size: few
J gene: TRBJ2-7
V gene: TRBV25-1
D gene: TRBD1

CDR3 protein: CASSLLEEGEKLFF
CDR3 DNA: TGTGCCAGCAGCTTGCTGGAGGAGGGTGAAAAACTGTTTTTT
clone size: .
J gene: TRBJ1-4
V gene: TRBV5-6
D gene: .

CDR3 protein: CASSPITSGYGYTF
CDR3 DNA: TGTGCCAGCAGCCCCATAACTAGCGGGTATGGCTACACCTTC
clone size: .
J gene: TRBJ1-2
V gene: TRBV5-6
D gene: .

CDR3 protein: CASSVVASSDTQYF
CDR3 DNA: TGTGCCAGCAGCGTAGTAGCTAGTTCAGATACGCAGTATTTT
clone size: .
J gene: TRBJ2-3
V gene: TRBV9
D gene: .

CDR3 protein: CASSIWGVGGQVNQPQHF
CDR3 DNA: TGTGCCAGTAGTATATGGGGTGTAGGAGGACAGGTCAATCAGCCCCAGCATTTT
clone size: .
J gene: TRBJ1-5
V gene: TRBV19
D gene: TRBD1

CDR3 protein: CASSITSGSTYFYEQYF
CDR3 DNA: TGTGCCAGTAGTATAACTAGCGGGAGCACCTATTTTTACGAGCAGTACTTC
clone size: once
J gene: TRBJ2-7
V gene: TRBV19
D gene: TRBD2

CDR3 protein: CATSDWSGGVNTGELFF
CDR3 DNA: TGTGCCACCAGTGATTGGAGCGGGGGGGTTAACACCGGGGAGCTGTTTTTT
clone size: .
J gene: TRBJ2-2
V gene: TRBV24-1
D gene: TRBD2

CDR3 protein: CASSQPNRGSKTNEKLFF
CDR3 DNA: TGCGCCAGCAGTCAGCCCAACAGGGGTTCTAAAACTAATGAAAAACTGTTTTTT
clone size: .
J gene: TRBJ1-4
V gene: TRBV23-1
D gene: TRBD1

CDR3 protein: CASSYGGTGDEKLFF
CDR3 DNA: TGTGCCAGCAGTTACGGCGGGACAGGTGATGAAAAACTGTTTTTT
clone size: .
J gene: TRBJ1-4
V gene: TRBV6-5
D gene: TRBD1

CDR3 protein: CASSQYRGPDEKLFF
CDR3 DNA: TGTGCCAGCAGCCAATACAGGGGGCCAGATGAAAAACTGTTTTTT
clone size: once
J gene: TRBJ1-4
V gene: TRBV3-1/TRBV3-2
D gene: TRBD1

CDR3 protein: CASRGTAQETQYF
CDR3 DNA: TGCGCCAGCAGGGGCACTGCCCAAGAGACCCAGTACTTC
clone size: few
J gene: TRBJ2-5
V gene: TRBV5-1
D gene: .

CDR3 protein: CASSQDSVQAGELFF
CDR3 DNA: TGTGCCAGCAGCCAAGACAGTGTTCAGGCCGGGGAGCTGTTTTTT
clone size: .
J gene: TRBJ2-2
V gene: TRBV7-9
D gene: .

CDR3 protein: CASSPMTGGLEEQYF
CDR3 DNA: TGTGCCAGCTCACCGATGACAGGGGGCTTGGAGGAGCAGTACTTC
clone size: .
J gene: TRBJ2-7
V gene: TRBV18
D gene: TRBD1

CDR3 protein: CASSIGLAGGHNEQFF
CDR3 DNA: TGTGCCAGTAGTATAGGACTAGCGGGAGGGCACAATGAGCAGTTCTTC
clone size: .
J gene: TRBJ2-1
V gene: TRBV19
D gene: TRBD2

CDR3 protein: CASSSGGGTTNEKLFF
CDR3 DNA: TGTGCCAGCAGCTCCGGGGGAGGGACAACTAATGAAAAACTGTTTTTT
clone size: .
J gene: TRBJ1-4
V gene: TRBV7-6
D gene: .

CDR3 protein: CASSQYTRGSNEKLFF
CDR3 DNA: TGTGCCAGCTCACAGTACACGCGGGGGTCTAATGAAAAACTGTTTTTT
clone size: .
J gene: TRBJ1-4
V gene: TRBV18
D gene: .

CDR3 protein: CASSLGLAKTYEQYF
CDR3 DNA: TGTGCCAGCAGCTTAGGCCTAGCCAAAACCTACGAGCAGTACTTC
clone size: few
J gene: TRBJ2-7
V gene: TRBV7-2
D gene: .

CDR3 protein: CAWSAGQRNSPLHF
CDR3 DNA: TGTGCCTGGAGTGCAGGACAGAGGAATTCACCCCTCCACTTT
clone size: .
J gene: TRBJ1-6
V gene: TRBV30
D gene: .

CDR3 protein: CASSYSHSGAGELFF
CDR3 DNA: TGTGCCAGCAGTTACTCCCATAGCGGGGCCGGGGAGCTGTTTTTT
clone size: .
J gene: TRBJ2-2
V gene: TRBV27
D gene: TRBD2

CDR3 protein: CASSTGQAWQPQHF
CDR3 DNA: TGTGCCAGCAGTACCGGACAGGCTTGGCAGCCCCAGCATTTT
clone size: .
J gene: TRBJ1-5
V gene: TRBV6-5
D gene: TRBD1

CDR3 protein: CASSPMGASGTEAFF
CDR3 DNA: TGTGCCAGCAGCCCAATGGGGGCCTCGGGGACTGAAGCTTTCTTT
clone size: .
J gene: TRBJ1-1
V gene: TRBV7-9
D gene: .

CDR3 protein: CASSWGQGAYEQYF
CDR3 DNA: TGTGCCAGCAGCTGGGGACAGGGGGCCTACGAGCAGTACTTC
clone size: .
J gene: TRBJ2-7
V gene: TRBV7-2
D gene: TRBD1